The entry that follows covers one T cell receptor (beta chain) sequence. What it binds is unknown. The data were obtained in a study of cytomegalovirus exposure and HLA in healthy donors. The overall study: It was reported in a later analysis that the same platform had been used for the 90 to 150 validation repertoires as for the roughly 710 first-cohort repertoires.

Separation from the roughly 690-subject first cohort characterized the approximately 130-subject validation cohort, to which the donors belonged. Study findings and constraints: In vitro work confirmed that a few CMV-associated chains recognize CMV antigens. Altogether, around 160 TCR beta chains were recorded as cytomegalovirus-associated.

CDR3 length equals 14 residues. Germline loops: CDR1 MNHEY, CDR2 SMNVEV (reference sequence). V dropped 2 bases and J dropped 4 bases, with 9 bases sitting between them. Profiled with immunoSEQ multiplex PCR; TCRdb holds only in-frame clones, not every one. The data contain about 200,000 clones, approximately 87% of them singletons. The TCR was taken from a woman aged 18-35 years in good health and CMV-seronegative. Material for sequencing was PBMCs. V usage is TRBV27 and J usage is TRBJ1-5; no definite D call. In DNA form, the CDR3 reads TGTGCCAGCAGTTTAGGGCGGACGAATCAGCCCCAGCATTTT. Amino acids: CASSLGRTNQPQHF.